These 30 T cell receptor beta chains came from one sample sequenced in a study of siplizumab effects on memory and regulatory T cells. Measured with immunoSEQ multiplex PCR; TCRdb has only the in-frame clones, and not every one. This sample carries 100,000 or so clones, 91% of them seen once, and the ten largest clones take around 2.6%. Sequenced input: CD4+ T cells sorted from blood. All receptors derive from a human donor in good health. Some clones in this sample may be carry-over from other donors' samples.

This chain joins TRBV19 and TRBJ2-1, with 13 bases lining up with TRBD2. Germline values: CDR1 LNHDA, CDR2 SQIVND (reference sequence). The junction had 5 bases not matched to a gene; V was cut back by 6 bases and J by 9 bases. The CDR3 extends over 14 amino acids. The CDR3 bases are TGTGCCAGTAGAGGACTAGCGGGAGTAAGTGAGCAGTTCTTC. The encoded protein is CASRGLAGVSEQFF.

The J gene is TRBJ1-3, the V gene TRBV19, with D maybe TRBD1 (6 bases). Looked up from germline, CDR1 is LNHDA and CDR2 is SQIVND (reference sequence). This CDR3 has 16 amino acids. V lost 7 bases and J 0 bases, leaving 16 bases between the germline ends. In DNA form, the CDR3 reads TGTGCCAGTAACGGGAAGGGGGTGACCTCTGGAAACACCATATATTTT. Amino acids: CASNGKGVTSGNTIYF.

The CDR3 here is CAISESGRTWKGEQFF. The CDR3 DNA reads TGTGCCATCAGTGAGTCGGGGAGGACCTGGAAGGGTGAGCAGTTCTTC. V gene TRBV10-3 combines with J gene TRBJ2-1, with D maybe TRBD2 (6 bases). Germline loops: CDR1 ENHRY, CDR2 SYGVKD. CDR3 size: 16 residues. Trimming took off 0 bases at V and 9 bases at J, with 18 bases between the two ends.

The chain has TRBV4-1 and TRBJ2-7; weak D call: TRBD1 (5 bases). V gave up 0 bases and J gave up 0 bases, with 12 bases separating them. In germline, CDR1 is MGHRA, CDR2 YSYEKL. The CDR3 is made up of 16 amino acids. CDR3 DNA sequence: TGCGCCAGCAGCCAAGACGTCATCCAGGGCTCCTACGAGCAGTACTTC. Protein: CASSQDVIQGSYEQYF.

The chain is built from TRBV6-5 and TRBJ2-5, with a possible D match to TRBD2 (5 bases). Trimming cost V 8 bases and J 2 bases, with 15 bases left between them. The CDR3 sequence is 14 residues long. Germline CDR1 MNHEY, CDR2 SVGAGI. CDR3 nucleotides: TGTGCCAGCGGTAGGCCGGACTTTCAAGAGACCCAGTACTTC. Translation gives CASGRPDFQETQYF.

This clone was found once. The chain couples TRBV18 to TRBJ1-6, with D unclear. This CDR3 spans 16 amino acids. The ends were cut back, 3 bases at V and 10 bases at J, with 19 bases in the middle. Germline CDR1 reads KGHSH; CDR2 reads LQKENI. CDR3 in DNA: TGTGCCAGCTCACCGATGTCCCGGCAAGATTACTCACCCCTCCACTTT. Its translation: CASSPMSRQDYSPLHF. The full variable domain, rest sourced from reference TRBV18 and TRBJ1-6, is NAGVMQNPRHLVRRRGQEARLRCSPMKGHSHVYWYRQLPEEGLKFMVYLQKENIIDESGMPKERFSAEFPKEGPSILRIQQVVRGDSAAYFCASSPMSRQDYSPLHFGNGTRLTVT.

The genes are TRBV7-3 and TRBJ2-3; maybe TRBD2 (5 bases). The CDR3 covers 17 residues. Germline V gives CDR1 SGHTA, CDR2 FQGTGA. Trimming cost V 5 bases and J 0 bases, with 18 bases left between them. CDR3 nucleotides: TGTGCCAGCAGCCGCCGAAGCGGAATAACTAGCACAGATACGCAGTATTTT. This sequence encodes CASSRRSGITSTDTQYF.

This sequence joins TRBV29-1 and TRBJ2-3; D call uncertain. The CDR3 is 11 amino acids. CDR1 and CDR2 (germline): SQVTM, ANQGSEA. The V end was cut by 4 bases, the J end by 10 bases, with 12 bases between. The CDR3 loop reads CSVGETWAQYF. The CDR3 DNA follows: TGCAGCGTTGGAGAGACCTGGGCGCAGTATTTT.

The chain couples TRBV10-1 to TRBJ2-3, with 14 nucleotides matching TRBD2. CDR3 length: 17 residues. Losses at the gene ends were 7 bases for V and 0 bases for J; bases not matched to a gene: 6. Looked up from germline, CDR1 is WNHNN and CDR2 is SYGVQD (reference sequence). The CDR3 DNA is TGCGCCAGCACCGGGACTAGCGGGAGCCTTAGCACAGATACGCAGTATTTT. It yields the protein CASTGTSGSLSTDTQYF.

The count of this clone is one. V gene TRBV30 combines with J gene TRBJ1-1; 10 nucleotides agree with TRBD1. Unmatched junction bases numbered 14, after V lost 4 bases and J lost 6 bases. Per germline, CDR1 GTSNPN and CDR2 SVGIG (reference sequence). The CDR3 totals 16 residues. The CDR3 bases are TGTGCCTGGATATGGACAGGGGGTTCGGTGGTTTCTGAAGCTTTCTTT. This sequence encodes CAWIWTGGSVVSEAFF. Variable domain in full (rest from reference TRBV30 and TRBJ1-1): SQTIHQWPATLVQPVGSPLSLECTVEGTSNPNLYWYRQAAGRGLQLLFYSVGIGQISSEVPQNLSASRPQDRQFILSSKKLLLSDSGFYLCAWIWTGGSVVSEAFFGQGTRLTVV.

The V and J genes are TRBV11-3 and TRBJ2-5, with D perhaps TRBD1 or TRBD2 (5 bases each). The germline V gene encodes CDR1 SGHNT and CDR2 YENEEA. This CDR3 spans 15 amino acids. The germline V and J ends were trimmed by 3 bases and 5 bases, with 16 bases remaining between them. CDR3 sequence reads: CASSLRSGGRETQYF. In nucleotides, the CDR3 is TGTGCCAGCAGCTTGAGGAGTGGGGGTAGGGAGACCCAGTACTTC.

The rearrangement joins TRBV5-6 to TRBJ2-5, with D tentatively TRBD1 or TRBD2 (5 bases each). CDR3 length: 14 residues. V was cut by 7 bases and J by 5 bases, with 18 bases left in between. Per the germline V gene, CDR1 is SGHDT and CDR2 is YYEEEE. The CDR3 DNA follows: TGTGCCAGCTGGGAGACTCGGGGCGGTGAGACCCAGTACTTC. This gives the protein CASWETRGGETQYF.

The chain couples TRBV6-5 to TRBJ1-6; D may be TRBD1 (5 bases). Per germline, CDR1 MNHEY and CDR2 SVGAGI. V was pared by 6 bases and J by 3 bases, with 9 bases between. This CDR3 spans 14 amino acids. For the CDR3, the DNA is TGTGCCAGCAGACGACAGCTCTATAATTCACCCCTCCACTTT. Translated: CASRRQLYNSPLHF.

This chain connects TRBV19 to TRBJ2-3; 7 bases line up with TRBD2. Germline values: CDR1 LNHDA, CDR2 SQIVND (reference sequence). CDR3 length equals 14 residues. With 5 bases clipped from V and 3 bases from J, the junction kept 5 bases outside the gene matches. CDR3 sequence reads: CASSPGLETDTQYF. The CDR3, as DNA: TGTGCCAGTAGTCCCGGACTAGAAACAGATACGCAGTATTTT.

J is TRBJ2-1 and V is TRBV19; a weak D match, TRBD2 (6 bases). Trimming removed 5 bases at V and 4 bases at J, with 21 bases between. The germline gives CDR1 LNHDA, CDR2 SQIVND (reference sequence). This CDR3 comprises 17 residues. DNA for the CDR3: TGTGCCAGTAGTCCACGACCAGGAGCGGGTGGATACAATGAGCAGTTCTTC. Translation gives CASSPRPGAGGYNEQFF.

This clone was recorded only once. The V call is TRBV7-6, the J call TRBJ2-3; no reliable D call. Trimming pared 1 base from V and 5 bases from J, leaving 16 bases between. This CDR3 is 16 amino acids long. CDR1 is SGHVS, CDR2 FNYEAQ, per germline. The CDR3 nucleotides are TGTGCCAGCAGCTTAGGACGCTGGGTCAACGGAGATACGCAGTATTTT. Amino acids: CASSLGRWVNGDTQYF.

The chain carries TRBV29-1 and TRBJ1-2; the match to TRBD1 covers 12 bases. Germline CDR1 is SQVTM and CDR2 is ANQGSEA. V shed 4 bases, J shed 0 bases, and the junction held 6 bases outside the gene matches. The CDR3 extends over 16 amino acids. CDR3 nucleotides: TGCAGCGTTGTGGGACAGGGGGCAACTCCTAACTATGGCTACACCTTC. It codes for CSVVGQGATPNYGYTF.

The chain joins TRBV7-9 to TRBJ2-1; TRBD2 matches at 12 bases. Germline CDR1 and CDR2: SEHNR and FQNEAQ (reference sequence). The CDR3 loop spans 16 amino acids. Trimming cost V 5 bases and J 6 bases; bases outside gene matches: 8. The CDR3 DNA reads TGTGCCAGCAGCCAGATCACGGGACTAGCGGGCAATGAGCAGTTCTTC. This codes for CASSQITGLAGNEQFF.

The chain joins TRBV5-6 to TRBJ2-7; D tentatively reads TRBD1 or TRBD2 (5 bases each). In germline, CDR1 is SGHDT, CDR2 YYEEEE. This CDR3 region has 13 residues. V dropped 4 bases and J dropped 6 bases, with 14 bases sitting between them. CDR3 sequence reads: CASSPTEGSEQYF. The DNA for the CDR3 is TGTGCCAGCAGCCCGACAGAGGGCAGCGAGCAGTACTTC.

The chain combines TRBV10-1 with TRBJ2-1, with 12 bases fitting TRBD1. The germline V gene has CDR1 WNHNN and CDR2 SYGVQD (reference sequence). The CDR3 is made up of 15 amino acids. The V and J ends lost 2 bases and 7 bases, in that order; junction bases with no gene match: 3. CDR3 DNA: TGCGCCAGCAGTGAGGGGACAGGGGGCCGAAATGAGCAGTTCTTC. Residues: CASSEGTGGRNEQFF.

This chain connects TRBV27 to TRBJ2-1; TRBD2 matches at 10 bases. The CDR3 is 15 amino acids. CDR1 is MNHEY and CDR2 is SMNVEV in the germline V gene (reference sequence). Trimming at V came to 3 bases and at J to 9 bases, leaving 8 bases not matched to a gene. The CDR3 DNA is TGTGCCAGCAGTTTCAGGCTAGCGGGAGTAATTGAGCAGTTCTTC. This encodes CASSFRLAGVIEQFF.

The chain's CDR3 is CASRPDREAGELFF. The CDR3 nucleotides read TGTGCCAGCAGACCCGACAGGGAGGCCGGGGAGCTGTTTTTT. The V and J genes are TRBV6-6 and TRBJ2-2; perhaps TRBD1 as D (7 bases). The CDR3 length is 14 residues. CDR1 and CDR2 from the germline V gene are MNHNY and SVGAGI (reference sequence). V lost 6 bases, J lost 6 bases, and 14 bases lay in between.

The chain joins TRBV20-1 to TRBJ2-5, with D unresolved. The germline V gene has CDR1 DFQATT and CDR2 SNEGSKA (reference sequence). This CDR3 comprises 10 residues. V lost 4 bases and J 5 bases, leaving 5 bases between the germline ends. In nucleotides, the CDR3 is TGCAGTGCTATTGCGGAGACCCAGTACTTC. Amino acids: CSAIAETQYF.

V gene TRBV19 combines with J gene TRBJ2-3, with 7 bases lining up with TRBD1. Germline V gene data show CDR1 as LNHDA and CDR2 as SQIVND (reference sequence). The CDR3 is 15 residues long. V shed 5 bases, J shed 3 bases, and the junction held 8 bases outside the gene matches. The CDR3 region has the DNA TGTGCCAGTAGTGTGACCGGGACAGCAACAGATACGCAGTATTTT. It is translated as CASSVTGTATDTQYF.

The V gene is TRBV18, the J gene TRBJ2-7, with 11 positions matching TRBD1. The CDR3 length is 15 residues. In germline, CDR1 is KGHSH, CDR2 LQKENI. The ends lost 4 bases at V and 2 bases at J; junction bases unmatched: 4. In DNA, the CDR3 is TGTGCCAGCTCACTCGGGACAGGGGGGACCTACGAGCAGTACTTC. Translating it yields CASSLGTGGTYEQYF.

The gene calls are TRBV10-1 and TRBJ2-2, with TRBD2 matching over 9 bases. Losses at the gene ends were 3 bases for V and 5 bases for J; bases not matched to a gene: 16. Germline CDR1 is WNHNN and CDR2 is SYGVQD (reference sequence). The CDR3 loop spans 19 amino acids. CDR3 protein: CASSDQRGVAGARTGELFF. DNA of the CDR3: TGCGCCAGCAGTGACCAGAGGGGAGTAGCGGGAGCCCGTACCGGGGAGCTGTTTTTT.

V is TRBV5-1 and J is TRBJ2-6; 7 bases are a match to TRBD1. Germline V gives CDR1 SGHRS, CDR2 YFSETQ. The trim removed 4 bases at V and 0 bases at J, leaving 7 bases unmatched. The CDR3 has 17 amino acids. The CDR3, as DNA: TGCGCCAGCAGCACGGGGACAGAATTCTCTGGGGCCAACGTCCTGACTTTC. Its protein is CASSTGTEFSGANVLTF.

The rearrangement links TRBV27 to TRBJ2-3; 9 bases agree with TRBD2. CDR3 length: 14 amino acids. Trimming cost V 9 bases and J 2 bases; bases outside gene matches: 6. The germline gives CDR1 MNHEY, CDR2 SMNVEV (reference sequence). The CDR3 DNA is TGTGCCAGTACCCGACTAGCGGCCACAGATACGCAGTATTTT. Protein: CASTRLAATDTQYF.

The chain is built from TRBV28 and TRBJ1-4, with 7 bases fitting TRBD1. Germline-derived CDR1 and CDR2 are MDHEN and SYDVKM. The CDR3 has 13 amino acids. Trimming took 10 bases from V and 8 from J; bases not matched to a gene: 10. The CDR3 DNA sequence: TGTGCCACCGTAGACAGGGCGGCCGAAAAACTGTTTTTT. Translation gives CATVDRAAEKLFF.

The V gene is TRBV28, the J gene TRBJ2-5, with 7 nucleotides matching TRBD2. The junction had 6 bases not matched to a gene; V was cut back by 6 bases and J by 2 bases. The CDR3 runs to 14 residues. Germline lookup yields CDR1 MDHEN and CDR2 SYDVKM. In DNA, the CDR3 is TGTGCCAGCAGGAGTGAGGGAGGGCAAGAGACCCAGTACTTC. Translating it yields CASRSEGGQETQYF.